Sequencing of this TCR beta chain was carried out in a study of T cells in Graves' hyperthyroidism and ophthalmopathy. RNA transcripts yielded amplified TCR beta CDR3 regions. The study used the HTBI primer set for a first-round RT-PCR of the TCR CDR3. From the multiplex PCR reads, TCRdb called clonotypes with MiXCR, one entry per CDR3 protein. The table lists fewer than 750,000 distinct CDR3 sequences, about 15% of them singletons, with 3.5% to 4.5% in the top ten. With V trimmed by 4 bases and J by 3 bases, 8 bases remained unmatched. The germline gives CDR1 LNHDA, CDR2 SQIVND (reference sequence). The CDR3 totals 15 residues.

The origin of this receptor is a woman in her thirties or forties with Graves' ophthalmopathy. The sequencing input was blood. The V call is TRBV19, the J call TRBJ1-2, with 7 bases fitting TRBD1. CDR3 bases: TGTGCCAGTAGTACCCAGGGGGTTCGGGACTATGGCTACACCTTC. It translates to CASSTQGVRDYGYTF. Together with reference TRBV19 and TRBJ1-2, the CDR3 gives the full variable domain: DGGITQSPKYLFRKEGQNVTLSCEQNLNHDAMYWYRQDPGQGLRLIYYSQIVNDFQKGDIAEGYSVSREKKESFPLTVTSAQKNPTAFYLCASSTQGVRDYGYTFGSGTRLTVV.